This T cell receptor beta chain was identified during a study of beta chain features in type 1 diabetes. General study points: In all four CD4+ subsets, TCRB CDR3 length was significantly, moderately reduced in type 1 diabetes.

Every bit of the isolated RNA underwent reverse transcription, so sequencing read expressed TCRB transcripts. The table came from immunoSEQ multiplex PCR; TCRdb's copy has only in-frame clones and leaves some out. The data contain under 350,000 clones, less than 30% of them seen just once; the ten biggest clones take up approximately 0.011%. V shed 4 bases, J shed 3 bases, and the junction held 3 bases outside the gene matches. The germline CDR1 and CDR2 sequences are LGHNA and YNFKEQ. The CDR3 loop spans 14 amino acids. Worth noting for this clone: The antigen is not known.

The sample taken for sequencing was naive CD4+ T cells from blood. The receptor was derived from a woman under 40 with type 1 diabetes. The rearrangement links TRBV4-2 to TRBJ2-3, with TRBD2 identical over 8 bases. CDR3: CASSPGGPTDTQYF. For the CDR3, the DNA is TGTGCCAGCAGCCCGGGAGGGCCGACAGATACGCAGTATTTT.